A selection of T cell receptor beta chains follows, all from one sample in a study of early T cells in non-severe SARS-CoV-2 infection. TCRdb re-called the 5' RACE reads through MiXCR, storing one row per CDR3 protein. In the table there are roughly 64,000 distinct CDR3 sequences, roughly 12% of which are singletons. The source material was whole blood, sampled at baseline. Every receptor here comes from an adult who was a healthcare worker with PCR-confirmed SARS-CoV-2 infection or an uninfected control (not recorded which). The CDR3 runs from the conserved cysteine through the conserved F or W. For some rows the clone size is stated as once, few or many, or as a class when expanded; others skip it.

TRBV28	.	TRBJ2-3	CASSLRGGSGTQYF
TRBV10-3	few	TRBJ1-1	CAISEWGTVNTEAFF
TRBV30	few	TRBJ1-1	CAWSVSEGTEAFF
TRBV30	many	TRBJ2-7	CALRVSSYEQYF
TRBV20-1	many	TRBJ2-1	CSASLSWPGDEQFF
TRBV28	few	TRBJ2-7	CASSPGGISYEQYF
TRBV11-2	.	TRBJ2-2	CASSSHRTGERTGELFF
TRBV11-2	few	TRBJ2-7	CASNPSTGGVGEQYF
TRBV11-2	.	TRBJ2-7	CASSFLGQENEQYF
TRBV7-9	.	TRBJ2-7	CASSLGGGQGSYEQYF
TRBV3-1	many	TRBJ2-1	CASSQGASPYNEQFF
TRBV4-3	.	TRBJ2-5	CASSHRGQETQYF
TRBV7-9	many	TRBJ2-2	CASSLSGELFF
TRBV5-1	many	TRBJ1-1	CASGEAVNTEAFF
TRBV5-4	few	TRBJ1-1	CASSLDRGRSEAFF
TRBV12-3/TRBV12-4	.	TRBJ2-5	CASRSDSGETQYF
TRBV11-2	many	TRBJ2-5	CASSLDPGGLVNQETQYF
TRBV6-5	.	TRBJ2-7	CASSSGGSYEQYF
TRBV12-3/TRBV12-4	.	TRBJ1-1	CASSRQGTEAFF
TRBV20-1	many	TRBJ2-5	CSARGWGTDKETQYF
TRBV9	many	TRBJ2-1	CASTTGLGIYNEQFF
TRBV5-6	.	TRBJ2-1	CAGPPRTSGVHEQFF
TRBV20-1	few	TRBJ1-2	CSAPPEGGTVGYTF